The source of this T cell receptor (beta chain) is a study of cytomegalovirus exposure and HLA in healthy donors. Regarding the study as a whole: 87-base-pair reads could not separate some V segments, including TRBV6-2 and TRBV6-3. Several of the most significant clusters appeared linked to common viral pathogens, based on a later analysis.

This clone appeared a few times. Antigen: not known. PCR used 60 Vbeta primers and 13 Jbeta primers. The protocol was immunoSEQ multiplex PCR, while the TCRdb copy is restricted to in-frame clones and leaves out a portion. The sample includes approximately 100,000 clones, roughly a tenth seen only once; the top ten take approximately 5.1%. Trimming took 6 bases from V and 3 from J, leaving 21 bases between them. CDR1 SQVTM and CDR2 ANQGSEA come from the germline V gene. The CDR3 runs to 15 residues. Sequenced material: PBMCs. The receptor comes from a man aged 45-65 years in good health and CMV-seropositive. This chain joins TRBV29-1 and TRBJ2-7; D is possibly TRBD2 (6 bases). The CDR3 DNA is TGCAGCGTAGAAAGAGGGCGCGCCGGGGGCTACGAGCAGTACTTC. Translation: CSVERGRAGGYEQYF.